Given below is one T cell receptor (beta chain) in context. In the same sample, other DNA sequences code for this CDR3. Clones were read by immunoSEQ multiplex PCR, and TCRdb kept only the in-frame ones, dropping some. The table shows 75,000 to 100,000 clones, with about 95% occurring only once. These data belong to a study of technical replicates of blood from a few donors. The V end was cut by 3 bases, the J end by 7 bases, with 13 bases between. Germline loops: CDR1 LNHDA, CDR2 SQIVND (reference sequence). This CDR3 has 14 residues. Sample: T cells isolated from PBMCs. The chain links TRBV19 to TRBJ1-5; the D gene is possibly TRBD1 (6 bases). This receptor was identified in a human donor in good health. CDR3 in DNA: TGTGCCAGTAGTATCGGCCCGGGGGGCCAGCCCCAGCATTTT. Its translation: CASSIGPGGQPQHF.